The sequence of this T cell receptor (beta chain) was determined in a study of glioma-infiltrating T cells after dendritic cell vaccination. Time point in this sample: after dendritic cell vaccination, including at tumor progression/relapse. Findings of the study overall: Patients with more pretreatment TILs had longer time to progression and survival.

Germline V CDR1 and CDR2: SQVTM, ANQGSEA. The ends lost 5 bases at V and 6 bases at J; junction bases unmatched: 6. CDR3 length: 13 residues. Amplification used 60 V beta primers and 13 J beta primers. Data came from immunoSEQ multiplex PCR; TCRdb stores just in-frame clones and leaves some out. The sample contains 100,000 to 120,000 clones, 90% of which appear only once. As concerns this clone: No antigen is known for it.

The TCR sequence derives from a human donor with glioblastoma. This material consisted of blood, taken after dendritic cell vaccination. This chain uses TRBV29-1 with TRBJ1-2; 10 positions agree with TRBD1. This chain's CDR3 is CSVQDRGTDGYTF. The CDR3 region has the DNA TGCAGCGTTCAGGACAGGGGGACGGATGGCTACACCTTC.